This T cell receptor (beta chain) came from a study of shared clonotypes between healthy human individuals. Study-wide context: The plates for each donor numbered three CD4 naive, three CD4 memory, two CD8 naive and one CD8 memory.

Germline V gene data show CDR1 as MNHNY and CDR2 as SVGAGI (reference sequence). This CDR3 spans 15 amino acids. J was trimmed by 6 bases and V by 0 bases; bases with no gene match: 3. TCRdb's copy holds only in-frame clones and misses some; the assay was immunoSEQ multiplex PCR. Here the sample spans 850,000 to 1,200,000 clones, about 76% being singletons. The receptor's source is a man younger than 30 in good health. The sequenced sample consisted of memory CD4+ T cells sorted from blood. The subset: CD45RA-negative fraction. This chain joins TRBV6-6 and TRBJ1-4; 8 bases are a match to TRBD1. CDR3 DNA: TGTGCCAGCAGTTACTCCGGGACAGGATATGAAAAACTGTTTTTT. Encoded protein: CASSYSGTGYEKLFF.